Below, 11 T cell receptor beta chains from the same sample are listed, as sequenced in a study of T cells in Graves' hyperthyroidism and ophthalmopathy. Amplification targeted TCR beta CDR3 regions from RNA transcripts. The HTBI primer set drove a first-round RT-PCR of the TCR CDR3. In TCRdb, the multiplex PCR reads were re-called with MiXCR into one record per CDR3 protein. The table has under 700,000 distinct CDR3 sequences, just over 45% seen once. The sequencing input was peripheral blood or thyroid tissue (not recorded which). These receptors all come from a woman aged 18-35 years with Graves' hyperthyroidism.

The rearrangement joins TRBV29-1 to TRBJ1-2, with D possibly matching TRBD1 (6 bases). The germline gives CDR1 SQVTM, CDR2 ANQGSEA. The CDR3 sequence is 12 residues long. Trimming removed 6 bases at V and 8 bases at J, with 16 bases between. CDR3 protein: CSVGGAGQGYTF. The CDR3 DNA follows: TGCAGCGTGGGGGGGGCAGGGCAAGGCTACACCTTC.

The V call is TRBV7-9, the J call TRBJ2-5, with D possibly called TRBD1 or TRBD2 (6 bases each). CDR3 length equals 15 residues. Germline V lookup: CDR1 SEHNR, CDR2 FQNEAQ (reference sequence). The V and J ends lost 2 bases and 3 bases respectively, with 13 bases between them. CDR3 DNA: TGTGCCAGCAGCTTAACGTACAGGGAGGAAGAGACCCAGTACTTC. Its protein product is CASSLTYREEETQYF. Together with reference TRBV7-9 and TRBJ2-5, the CDR3 gives the full variable domain: DTGVSQNPRHKITKRGQNVTFRCDPISEHNRLYWYRQTLGQGPEFLTYFQNEAQLEKSRLLSDRFSAERPKGSFSTLEIQRTEQGDSAMYLCASSLTYREEETQYFGPGTRLLVL.

This clonotype was recorded at least ten times. The V call is TRBV25-1, the J call TRBJ2-2; D might be TRBD1 or TRBD2, each matching 5 bases. Germline loops: CDR1 MGHDK, CDR2 SYGVNS. The V end lost 1 base, the J end lost 7 bases, and 16 bases lay between the germline ends. The CDR3 runs 16 residues. The CDR3 DNA reads as TGTGCCAGCAGTGAATCGGGGCTAAGCAACGTCGGGGAGCTGTTTTTT. It specifies CASSESGLSNVGELFF.

Details on this clonotype: A read error may be the cause here, since a much bigger clone is one base away. CDR3 sequence: CATSDSPGQGHYGYAF. The CDR3 DNA sequence: TGTGCCACCAGTGATTCGCCGGGACAGGGCCACTATGGCTACGCCTTC. The chain joins TRBV24-1 to TRBJ1-2, with 9 bases lining up with TRBD1. Germline-derived CDR1 and CDR2 are KGHDR and SFDVKD. The CDR3 totals 16 residues.

The CDR3 spells CASSLTAGKYEQYF. CDR3 in DNA: TGTGCCAGCAGCTTAACGGCAGGGAAGTACGAGCAGTACTTC. This chain links TRBV7-3 with TRBJ2-7, with D possibly matching TRBD1 (5 bases). This CDR3 has 14 amino acids. Germline V gene lookup returns CDR1 SGHTA and CDR2 FQGTGA. The V and J ends lost 0 bases and 4 bases respectively, with 10 bases between them.

V usage is TRBV6-6 and J usage is TRBJ2-5; D remains ambiguous. CDR1 is MNHNY and CDR2 is SVGAGI in the germline V gene (reference sequence). The CDR3 spans 14 residues. The V gene lost 5 bases and the J gene lost 1 base, with 11 bases spanning the gap. The CDR3 here is CASSGGRTQETQYF. DNA for the CDR3: TGTGCCAGCAGTGGTGGACGGACCCAAGAGACCCAGTACTTC.

V is TRBV6-5 and J is TRBJ2-7; D is possibly TRBD1 (6 bases). Between the trimmed V and J ends, which lost 2 bases and 3 bases, there was a span of 8 bases. Per the germline V gene, CDR1 is MNHEY and CDR2 is SVGAGI. The CDR3 is 13 residues long. Here the CDR3 DNA reads TGTGCCAGCAGTTACCAGGGGATCTACGAGCAGTACTTC. This encodes CASSYQGIYEQYF.

This clonotype appeared a few times. V usage is TRBV7-3 and J usage is TRBJ2-5; TRBD1 matches at 8 bases. Per germline, CDR1 SGHTA and CDR2 FQGTGA. V lost 5 bases, J lost 7 bases, and 12 bases stayed unmatched. The CDR3 extends over 15 amino acids. The CDR3 sequence: CASSLAGQAVGTQYF. CDR3 bases: TGTGCCAGCAGCCTGGCGGGACAGGCCGTTGGGACCCAGTACTTC. The whole variable domain, filled in from reference TRBV7-3 and TRBJ2-5, reads GAGVSQTPSNKVTEKGKYVELRCDPISGHTALYWYRQSLGQGPEFLIYFQGTGAADDSGLPNDRFFAVRPEGSVSTLKIQRTERGDSAVYLCASSLAGQAVGTQYFGPGTRLLVL.

This sequence joins TRBV20-1 and TRBJ2-7, with 9 bases identical to TRBD2. This CDR3 is 15 amino acids long. V shed 6 bases, J shed 1 base, and the junction held 10 bases outside the gene matches. Per the germline V gene, CDR1 is DFQATT and CDR2 is SNEGSKA (reference sequence). The CDR3 region has the DNA TGCAGTGCAGCCGGGACTAGCAGCCAGTCCTACGAGCAGTACTTC. Its translation: CSAAGTSSQSYEQYF.

This clonotype was counted only a few times. This chain joins TRBV20-1 and TRBJ2-5, with D perhaps given as TRBD1 or TRBD2 (5 bases each). This CDR3 is 15 amino acids long. The V end lost 0 bases, the J end lost 5 bases, and 16 bases lay between the germline ends. From germline, CDR1 is DFQATT and CDR2 SNEGSKA (reference sequence). The CDR3 protein is CSARDQGDIDETQYF. In DNA form, the CDR3 reads TGCAGTGCTAGAGATCAGGGAGATATCGACGAGACCCAGTACTTC.

This chain uses TRBV7-2 with TRBJ1-2; 11 positions agree with TRBD1. Germline CDR1 SGHTA, CDR2 FQGNSA. The CDR3 extends over 15 amino acids. The J segment lost 4 bases and the V segment lost 6 bases, leaving 7 bases of the junction unmatched. CDR3 sequence reads: CASSFRTGGAYGYTF. The CDR3 DNA reads TGTGCCAGCAGTTTCAGGACAGGGGGCGCCTATGGCTACACCTTC.